The 10 T cell receptor beta chains below come from one sample, sequenced in a study of T-cell memory formation after mild COVID-19. TCRdb used MiXCR to reprocess the 5' RACE reads, holding one entry per CDR3 protein. The table records hundreds of thousands of distinct CDR3 sequences, about a fifth of them present only once. What was sequenced was PBMCs or a T cell subset sorted from them (not recorded which). The receptors derive from an adult woman who had mild COVID-19 (a few samples of this study predate the infection). Cell type and time point are not known.

V and J are TRBV19 and TRBJ2-5; D possibly corresponds to TRBD1 (6 bases). There are 13 residues in the CDR3. Germline V gene sequence: CDR1 LNHDA, CDR2 SQIVND (reference sequence). The ends were cut back, 1 base at V and 12 bases at J, with 15 bases in the middle. The CDR3 protein is CASSIAARDIKYF. The CDR3, as DNA: TGTGCCAGTAGTATAGCGGCCCGGGACATCAAGTACTTC. Full variable domain (remainder filled in from reference TRBV19 and TRBJ2-5): DGGITQSPKYLFRKEGQNVTLSCEQNLNHDAMYWYRQDPGQGLRLIYYSQIVNDFQKGDIAEGYSVSREKKESFPLTVTSAQKNPTAFYLCASSIAARDIKYFGPGTRLLVL.

The table lists this clonotype with a few counts. This chain links TRBV4-3 with TRBJ2-6, with D perhaps TRBD1 or TRBD2 (5 bases each). Germline V gene sequence: CDR1 LGHNA, CDR2 YSLEER. The CDR3 runs 16 residues. The V gene lost 5 bases and the J gene lost 1 base, with 12 bases spanning the gap. The CDR3 region is CASSGGPASGANVLTF. Written as DNA, the CDR3 is TGCGCCAGCAGCGGGGGACCAGCGTCTGGGGCCAACGTCCTGACTTTC.

This clonotype appeared a few times. V gene TRBV18 combines with J gene TRBJ2-7, with a tentative D call TRBD1 (6 bases). With 5 bases removed from V and 6 bases from J, the gap between germline ends came to 17 bases. The CDR3 has 14 amino acids. Germline V gives CDR1 KGHSH, CDR2 LQKENI. In nucleotides, the CDR3 is TGTGCCAGCTCAGCTACCGCCAGGGGCGGCGAGCAGTACTTC. Its translation: CASSATARGGEQYF.

The V gene is TRBV7-3, the J gene TRBJ1-1; TRBD1 might be the D (5 bases). Trimming removed 3 bases from V and 1 base from J, with 12 bases in between. The CDR3 loop spans 15 amino acids. CDR1 and CDR2 (germline): SGHTA, FQGTGA. The CDR3 region has the DNA TGTGCCAGCAGCTTGTCCGGGACGGCGAACACTGAAGCTTTCTTT. The encoded protein is CASSLSGTANTEAFF.

The chain recombines TRBV20-1 with TRBJ2-7; maybe TRBD2 (7 bases). Trimming took 3 bases from V and 2 from J, leaving 17 bases between them. This CDR3 contains 15 residues. CDR1 is DFQATT, CDR2 SNEGSKA, per germline (reference sequence). CDR3 DNA sequence: TGCAGTGCTAGGGAATTCCGGGGGGCCACCTACGAGCAGTACTTC. Protein product: CSAREFRGATYEQYF.

The CDR3 loop is CASRRRQGQETQYF. The CDR3 DNA reads TGCGCCAGCAGACGACGACAGGGTCAAGAGACCCAGTACTTC. The gene calls are TRBV5-1 and TRBJ2-5; 7 bases line up with TRBD1. The CDR3 covers 14 residues. CDR1 SGHRS and CDR2 YFSETQ come from the germline V gene. The V segment lost 5 bases and the J segment 2 bases; nucleotides outside the gene matches: 6.

There are many counts of this clonotype. The rearrangement uses TRBV11-2 and TRBJ2-2, with 13 bases that match TRBD2. The germline V gene encodes CDR1 SGHAT and CDR2 FQNNGV. The junction had 0 bases not matched to a gene; V was cut back by 4 bases and J by 1 base. The length of the CDR3 is 16 residues. The chain's CDR3 is CASSWTSGRNTGELFF. The CDR3 DNA sequence: TGTGCCAGCAGCTGGACTAGCGGGAGGAACACCGGGGAGCTGTTTTTT.

This sequence joins TRBV12-3 or TRBV12-4 and TRBJ2-7; 9 bases are shared with TRBD1. The CDR3 loop spans 14 amino acids. The junction had 5 bases not matched to a gene; V was cut back by 3 bases and J by 5 bases. The DNA for the CDR3 is TGTGCCAGCAGTTTCTTTACAGGGGGCGACGAGCAGTACTTC. Residues: CASSFFTGGDEQYF.

This clonotype was seen a handful of times. This rearrangement joins TRBV6-1 to TRBJ1-2, with 7 nucleotides matching TRBD1. The CDR3 length is 12 residues. Germline CDR1 is MNHNS and CDR2 is SASEGT. J was trimmed by 4 bases and V by 11 bases; bases with no gene match: 7. The CDR3 DNA follows: TGTGCCTGTAAAGGACAGGTCTATGGCTACACCTTC. Translating it yields CACKGQVYGYTF.

The chain links TRBV9 to TRBJ2-5; tentative D call: TRBD2 (5 bases). Trimming removed 0 bases from V and 5 bases from J, with 14 bases in between. The CDR3 extends over 15 amino acids. Looked up from germline, CDR1 is SGDLS and CDR2 is YYNGEE. CDR3 sequence (DNA): TGTGCCAGCAGCGTAGCTACTAGTCAAAGGGAGACCCAGTACTTC. Protein product: CASSVATSQRETQYF. Drawing the rest from reference TRBV9 and TRBJ2-5, the complete variable domain is DSGVTQTPKHLITATGQRVTLRCSPRSGDLSVYWYQQSLDQGLQFLIQYYNGEERAKGNILERFSAQQFPDLHSELNLSSLELGDSALYFCASSVATSQRETQYFGPGTRLLVL.